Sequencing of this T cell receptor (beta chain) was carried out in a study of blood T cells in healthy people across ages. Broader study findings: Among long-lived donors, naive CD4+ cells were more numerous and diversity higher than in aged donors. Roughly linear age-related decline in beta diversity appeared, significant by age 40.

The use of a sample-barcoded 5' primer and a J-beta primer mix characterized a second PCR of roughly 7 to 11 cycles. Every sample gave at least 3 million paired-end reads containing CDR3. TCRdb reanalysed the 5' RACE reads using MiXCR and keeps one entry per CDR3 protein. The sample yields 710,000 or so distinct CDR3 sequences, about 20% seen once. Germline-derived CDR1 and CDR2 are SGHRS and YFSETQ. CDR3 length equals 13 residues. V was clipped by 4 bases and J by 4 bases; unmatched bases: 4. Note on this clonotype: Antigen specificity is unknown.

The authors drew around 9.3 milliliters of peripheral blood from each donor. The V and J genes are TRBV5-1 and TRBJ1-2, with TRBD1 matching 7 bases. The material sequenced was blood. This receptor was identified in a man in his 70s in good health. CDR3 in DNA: TGCGCCAGCAGCCACGGACAGGCCTATGGCTACACCTTC. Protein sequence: CASSHGQAYGYTF.